The 27 T cell receptor beta chains in this list originate from one sample, sequenced in a study of blood T cell repertoires in COVID-19. The protocol was immunoSEQ multiplex PCR, while the TCRdb copy is restricted to in-frame clones and leaves out a portion. Here the sample spans approximately 300,000 clones, approximately 84% being singletons. Material for sequencing was PBMCs or T cells enriched from blood (not recorded which). The receptors shown here come from a young woman who had recovered from COVID-19.

The chain recombines TRBV12-5 with TRBJ1-1; TRBD1 matches at 8 bases. Germline-derived CDR1 and CDR2 are LGHNT and FRNRAP. V gave up 6 bases and J gave up 5 bases; unmatched junction bases: 5. The CDR3 is made up of 13 amino acids. This CDR3 is CASGHGTGTEAFF. The CDR3 bases are TGTGCTAGTGGCCACGGGACAGGAACTGAAGCTTTCTTT.

This clone appeared once. The genes are TRBV3-1 (or the pseudogene TRBV3-2) and TRBJ1-2; D call uncertain. V dropped 4 bases and J dropped 7 bases, with 13 bases sitting between them. Germline lookup yields CDR1 LGHDT and CDR2 YNNKEL (reference sequence). This CDR3 region has 13 residues. This CDR3 reads CASSPTSTGGYTF. The CDR3 bases are TGTGCCAGCAGCCCCACCTCCACCGGTGGCTACACCTTC.

This rearrangement joins TRBV14 to TRBJ1-1; the match to TRBD1 covers 7 bases. Unmatched junction bases numbered 10, after V lost 4 bases and J lost 8 bases. This CDR3 spans 14 amino acids. Germline CDR1 SGHDN, CDR2 FVKESK. For the CDR3, the DNA is TGTGCCAGCAGCCGACAGGGTATTCTCCCGGAAGCTTTCTTT. It is translated as CASSRQGILPEAFF.

Only one count was recorded for this clone. In DNA, the CDR3 is TGCGCCAGCAGCCAAGAGAGTAGCGTCTCCTACAATGAGCAGTTCTTC. It codes for CASSQESSVSYNEQFF. The chain carries TRBV4-1 and TRBJ2-1; TRBD2 is a possible D gene (5 bases). Germline loops: CDR1 MGHRA, CDR2 YSYEKL. The CDR3 has 16 amino acids. V lost 0 bases to trimming and J lost 0 bases, with 9 bases between them.

The rearrangement joins TRBV2 to TRBJ1-2, with 9 bases aligning to TRBD1. The CDR3 totals 16 residues. The trim removed 4 bases at V and 1 base at J, leaving 7 bases unmatched. Germline loops: CDR1 SNHLY, CDR2 FYNNEI. The CDR3 sequence is CASSALDRGNNYGYTF. The CDR3 nucleotides read TGTGCCAGCAGTGCTCTAGACAGGGGGAATAACTATGGCTACACCTTC.

Concerning this clone: This CDR3 is also generated by other DNA sequences in the sample. CDR3 loop: CASSLQGDTEAFF. Here the CDR3 DNA reads TGTGCCAGCAGTTTACAGGGGGACACTGAAGCTTTCTTT. This sequence joins TRBV12-3 or TRBV12-4 and TRBJ1-1; TRBD1 agrees at 7 bases. Trimming cost V 2 bases and J 3 bases; bases outside gene matches: 0. The CDR3 contains 13 residues.

This clone showed up just once. This chain connects TRBV18 to TRBJ2-7, with 7 bases that match TRBD1. This CDR3 region has 15 residues. V was pared by 6 bases and J by 2 bases, with 10 bases of the junction left unmatched. Germline V CDR1 and CDR2: KGHSH, LQKENI. CDR3: CASSDPGQPPYEQYF. In nucleotides, the CDR3 is TGTGCCAGCTCCGATCCGGGACAGCCTCCCTACGAGCAGTACTTC. The variable domain in full, with the rest retrieved from reference TRBV18 and TRBJ2-7, is NAGVMQNPRHLVRRRGQEARLRCSPMKGHSHVYWYRQLPEEGLKFMVYLQKENIIDESGMPKERFSAEFPKEGPSILRIQQVVRGDSAAYFCASSDPGQPPYEQYFGPGTRLTVT.

The chain uses TRBV27 and TRBJ2-1; possible D gene TRBD2, 5 bases. V lost 5 bases, J lost 6 bases, and 17 bases lay in between. This CDR3 contains 15 residues. CDR1 MNHEY and CDR2 SMNVEV come from the germline V gene (reference sequence). The CDR3 DNA reads as TGTGCCAGCAGTCCCTCCTGGGCGGGTTTCAATGAGCAGTTCTTC. Translation gives CASSPSWAGFNEQFF.

The chain employs TRBV5-1 and TRBJ1-2, with a weak D call TRBD1 (6 bases). V was clipped by 6 bases and J by 6 bases, with 12 bases between them. This CDR3 comprises 12 residues. CDR1 and CDR2 from the germline V gene are SGHRS and YFSETQ. The CDR3 region is CASMWGRDGYTF. CDR3 nucleotide sequence: TGCGCCAGCATGTGGGGGCGCGATGGCTACACCTTC.

This clone came up many times. The sample holds other DNA sequences that translate to the same CDR3. The rearrangement links TRBV19 to TRBJ1-4, with 9 bases matching TRBD1. The CDR3 length is 14 residues. V gave up 5 bases and J gave up 8 bases; unmatched junction bases: 6. From germline, CDR1 is LNHDA and CDR2 SQIVND (reference sequence). The CDR3 DNA reads TGTGCCAGTAGTCCAACAGGGGGCGCCGAAAAACTGTTTTTT. This translates into CASSPTGGAEKLFF.

V and J are TRBV16 and TRBJ2-7; 8 bases map to TRBD2. The junction had 15 bases not matched to a gene; V was cut back by 5 bases and J by 3 bases. CDR1 and CDR2 from the germline V gene are KGHSY and FQNENV. The CDR3 has 17 amino acids. CDR3 DNA: TGTGCCAGCAGCGACTCGTGGGGTAGCGGGAAGGACTACGAGCAGTACTTC. Its translation is CASSDSWGSGKDYEQYF.

The rearrangement uses TRBV10-2 and TRBJ1-3; possibly TRBD1 for D (5 bases). Trimming shortened V by 6 bases and J by 4 bases, and 19 bases separated the two germline ends. There are 16 residues in the CDR3. Germline CDR1 reads WSHSY; CDR2 reads SAAADI. The CDR3 nucleotides read TGCGCCAGCAGAACAGGCCGCCTTGTTGAAGGAAACACCATATATTTT. Protein: CASRTGRLVEGNTIYF.

The rearrangement joins TRBV11-2 to TRBJ1-3; TRBD1 agrees at 7 bases. This CDR3 is 14 amino acids long. V lost 2 bases and J lost 4; bases outside the gene matches: 2. Germline V gene sequence: CDR1 SGHAT, CDR2 FQNNGV. For the CDR3, the DNA is TGTGCCAGCAGCTTAAGGACAGGAGGAAACACCATATATTTT. Translating gives CASSLRTGGNTIYF.

V gene TRBV28 combines with J gene TRBJ2-5, with D maybe TRBD1 (7 bases). The CDR3 sequence is 21 residues long. Germline-derived CDR1 and CDR2 are MDHEN and SYDVKM. The ends were cut back, 1 base at V and 6 bases at J, with 33 bases in the middle. The CDR3, as DNA: TGTGCCAGCAGTTTATCCCAGGCCGGTTGGGAGGTTAGACAGGGATTGAAGACCCAGTACTTC. Translating it yields CASSLSQAGWEVRQGLKTQYF.

This clone was recorded once. The CDR3 is CASSAPGLISTDTQYF. The CDR3 DNA reads as TGTGCCAGCAGTGCTCCGGGACTAATTAGCACAGATACGCAGTATTTT. The V call is TRBV6-1, the J call TRBJ2-3, with TRBD2 identical over 7 bases. Losses at the gene ends were 4 bases for V and 0 bases for J; bases not matched to a gene: 7. The CDR3 is 16 amino acids. Germline CDR1 and CDR2: MNHNS and SASEGT.

This clone is a singleton in its sample. Other DNA sequences within the sample encode an identical CDR3. The V gene is TRBV5-4, the J gene TRBJ2-7; 9 bases line up with TRBD2. J gave up 1 base and V 4 bases, and 0 bases lay outside the gene matches. The CDR3 is 13 amino acids. Germline loops: CDR1 SGHNT, CDR2 YYREEE (reference sequence). The CDR3 DNA reads TGTGCCAGCAGCCTAGCGGGGTCCTACGAGCAGTACTTC. It codes for CASSLAGSYEQYF. Full variable domain (missing parts from reference TRBV5-4 and TRBJ2-7): ETGVTQSPTHLIKTRGQQVTLRCSSQSGHNTVSWYQQALGQGPQFIFQYYREEENGRGNFPPRFSGLQFPNYSSELNVNALELDDSALYLCASSLAGSYEQYFGPGTRLTVT.

The sample holds a few counts of this clone. Other DNA sequences in this specimen translate into the identical CDR3. This chain uses TRBV30 with TRBJ1-3; D unclear. The V and J ends lost 4 bases and 2 bases respectively, with 9 bases between them. Germline assignment: CDR1 GTSNPN and CDR2 SVGIG (reference sequence). This CDR3 comprises 13 residues. CDR3 sequence (DNA): TGTGCCTGGAATCGGGGTACTGGAAACACCATATATTTT. Protein product: CAWNRGTGNTIYF.

The chain uses TRBV5-4 and TRBJ2-7; D may be TRBD1 (6 bases). Trimming took 0 bases from V and 4 from J, leaving 11 bases between them. The V gene's germline CDR1 is SGHNT and CDR2 YYREEE (reference sequence). The CDR3 runs to 14 residues. CDR3 in DNA: TGTGCCAGCAGCTTGGGTGGGGGACAATACGAGCAGTACTTC. This encodes CASSLGGGQYEQYF.

This chain joins TRBV19 and TRBJ1-4; D ambiguous. Trimming removed 3 bases at V and 5 bases at J, with 7 bases between. This CDR3 is built from 13 residues. Germline values: CDR1 LNHDA, CDR2 SQIVND (reference sequence). Here the CDR3 reads CASSMRANEKLFF. The DNA for the CDR3 is TGTGCCAGTAGTATGAGAGCGAATGAAAAACTGTTTTTT.

V and J are TRBV30 and TRBJ2-1; 7 bases agree with TRBD1. The CDR3 has 12 residues. Trimming cost V 2 bases and J 7 bases; bases outside gene matches: 2. CDR1 and CDR2 from the germline V gene are GTSNPN and SVGIG (reference sequence). The CDR3 sequence is CAWSLQGNEQFF. The CDR3 coding sequence is TGTGCCTGGAGTCTACAGGGGAATGAGCAGTTCTTC.

The chain's CDR3 is CASSETGGFTEAFF. In DNA, the CDR3 is TGTGCCAGCAGTGAGACAGGGGGGTTCACTGAAGCTTTCTTT. This chain joins TRBV28 and TRBJ1-1, with 9 bases fitting TRBD1. The CDR3 sequence is 14 residues long. The ends lost 5 bases at V and 4 bases at J; junction bases unmatched: 5. Looked up from germline, CDR1 is MDHEN and CDR2 is SYDVKM. Filled out from reference TRBV28 and TRBJ1-1, the complete variable domain reads DVKVTQSSRYLVKRTGEKVFLECVQDMDHENMFWYRQDPGLGLRLIYFSYDVKMKEKGDIPEGYSVSREKKERFSLILESASTNQTSMYLCASSETGGFTEAFFGQGTRLTVV.

This CDR3 is CAISDEGRGNQPQHF. In DNA form, the CDR3 reads TGTGCCATCAGTGATGAGGGGAGGGGCAATCAGCCCCAGCATTTT. The chain joins TRBV10-3 to TRBJ1-5; D is possibly TRBD1 (5 bases). The germline CDR1 and CDR2 sequences are ENHRY and SYGVKD. The CDR3 runs to 15 residues. Trimming removed 3 bases at V and 2 bases at J, with 11 bases between.

The CDR3 protein is CASSPSTGINSPLHF. The CDR3 bases are TGTGCCAGCAGCCCCTCGACAGGGATTAATTCACCCCTCCACTTT. The gene calls are TRBV11-2 and TRBJ1-6; 7 bases map to TRBD1. Germline lookup yields CDR1 SGHAT and CDR2 FQNNGV. With 5 bases clipped from V and 6 bases from J, the junction kept 7 bases outside the gene matches. The CDR3 has 15 residues. Based on the CDR3 plus reference TRBV11-2 and TRBJ1-6, the full variable domain is EAGVAQSPRYKIIEKRQSVAFWCNPISGHATLYWYQQILGQGPKLLIQFQNNGVVDDSQLPKDRFSAERLKGVDSTLKIQPAKLEDSAVYLCASSPSTGINSPLHFGNGTRLTVT.

This clone was seen only a few times. The V call is TRBV10-3, the J call TRBJ1-6; D call uncertain. The V gene lost 6 bases and the J gene lost 9 bases, with 15 bases spanning the gap. The V gene's germline CDR1 is ENHRY and CDR2 SYGVKD. The CDR3 is made up of 14 amino acids. The CDR3 here is CAISEGVGSSPLHF. DNA for the CDR3: TGTGCCATCAGCGAGGGTGTGGGGAGTTCACCCCTCCACTTT.

The chain links TRBV3-1 (or the pseudogene TRBV3-2) to TRBJ1-3; D unresolved. V was cut by 6 bases and J by 2 bases, with 8 bases left in between. The V gene's germline CDR1 is LGHDT and CDR2 YNNKEL (reference sequence). This CDR3 has 13 amino acids. This CDR3 reads CASSDKTGNTIYF. CDR3 nucleotide sequence: TGTGCCAGCAGTGACAAGACTGGAAACACCATATATTTT.

With regard to this clone: Other DNA sequences in this specimen translate into the identical CDR3. V usage is TRBV2 and J usage is TRBJ1-3; perhaps TRBD1 as D (5 bases). Trimming shortened V by 6 bases and J by 4 bases, and 13 bases separated the two germline ends. This CDR3 spans 14 amino acids. Germline assignment: CDR1 SNHLY and CDR2 FYNNEI. The CDR3 nucleotides read TGTGCCAGCAGCGCGATGGGGCTCGGAAACACCATATATTTT. Protein: CASSAMGLGNTIYF.

The chain couples TRBV30 to TRBJ2-7; TRBD2 matches 7 bases. The germline V gene encodes CDR1 GTSNPN and CDR2 SVGIG (reference sequence). V was clipped by 4 bases and J by 7 bases; unmatched bases: 16. The CDR3 is made up of 15 amino acids. The CDR3 nucleotides read TGTGCCTGGAACAGGAATCGGGGCGTCGGGGGGGAGCAGTACTTC. It specifies CAWNRNRGVGGEQYF.